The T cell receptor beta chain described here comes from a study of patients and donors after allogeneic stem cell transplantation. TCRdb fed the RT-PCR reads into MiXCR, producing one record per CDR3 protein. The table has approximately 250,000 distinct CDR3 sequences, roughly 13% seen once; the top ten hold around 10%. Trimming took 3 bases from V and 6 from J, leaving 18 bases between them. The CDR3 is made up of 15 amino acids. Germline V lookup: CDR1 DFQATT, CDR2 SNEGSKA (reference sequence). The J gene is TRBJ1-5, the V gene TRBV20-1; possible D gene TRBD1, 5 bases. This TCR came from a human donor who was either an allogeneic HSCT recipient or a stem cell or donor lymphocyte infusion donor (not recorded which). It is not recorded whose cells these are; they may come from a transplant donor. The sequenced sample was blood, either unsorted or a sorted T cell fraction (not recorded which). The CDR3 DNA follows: TGCAGTGCTAGGGATTTGGCGGGGCCAGGTCAGCCCCAGCATTTT. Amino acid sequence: CSARDLAGPGQPQHF.